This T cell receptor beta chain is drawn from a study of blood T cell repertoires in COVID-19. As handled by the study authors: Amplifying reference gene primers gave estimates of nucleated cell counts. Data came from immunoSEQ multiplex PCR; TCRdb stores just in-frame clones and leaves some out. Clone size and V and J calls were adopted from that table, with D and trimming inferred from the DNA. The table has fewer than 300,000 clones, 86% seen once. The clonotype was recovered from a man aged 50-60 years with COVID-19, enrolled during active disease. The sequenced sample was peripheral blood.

CDR3 DNA: TGTGCCAGCAGCCTACAGGGGGCCGGGGAGCTGTTTTTT. Protein: CASSLQGAGELFF. The chain carries TRBV14 and TRBJ2-2; 8 nucleotides line up with TRBD1. V lost 4 bases to trimming and J lost 6 bases; unmatched junction nucleotides: 1. CDR1 is SGHDN and CDR2 is FVKESK in the germline V gene. This CDR3 comprises 13 residues.